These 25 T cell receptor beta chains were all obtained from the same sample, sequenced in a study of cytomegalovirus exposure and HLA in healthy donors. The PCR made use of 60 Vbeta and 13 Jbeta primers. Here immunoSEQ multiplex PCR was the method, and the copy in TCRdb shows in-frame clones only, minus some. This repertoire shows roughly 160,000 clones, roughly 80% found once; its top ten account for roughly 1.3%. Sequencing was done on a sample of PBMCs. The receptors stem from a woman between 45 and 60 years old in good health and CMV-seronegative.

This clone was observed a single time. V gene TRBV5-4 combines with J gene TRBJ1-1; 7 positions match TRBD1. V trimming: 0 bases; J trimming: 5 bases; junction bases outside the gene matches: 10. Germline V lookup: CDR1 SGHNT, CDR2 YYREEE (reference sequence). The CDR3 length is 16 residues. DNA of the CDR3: TGTGCCAGCAGCTTGGCCGGTGCGGCAGGGGGGACTGAAGCTTTCTTT. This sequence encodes CASSLAGAAGGTEAFF. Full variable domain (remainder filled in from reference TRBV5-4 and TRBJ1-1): ETGVTQSPTHLIKTRGQQVTLRCSSQSGHNTVSWYQQALGQGPQFIFQYYREEENGRGNFPPRFSGLQFPNYSSELNVNALELDDSALYLCASSLAGAAGGTEAFFGQGTRLTVV.

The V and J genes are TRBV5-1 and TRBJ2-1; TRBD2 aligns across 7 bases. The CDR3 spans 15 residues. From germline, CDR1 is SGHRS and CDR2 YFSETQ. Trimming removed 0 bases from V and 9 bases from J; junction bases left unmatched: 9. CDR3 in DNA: TGCGCCAGCAGCTTGGTGATGCGGGAGCTGGGTGAGCAGTTCTTC. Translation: CASSLVMRELGEQFF.

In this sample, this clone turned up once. The CDR3 coding sequence is TGTGCCAGCAGCAACGATATCGGACTTCAAGAGACCCAGTACTTC. This sequence encodes CASSNDIGLQETQYF. The V and J genes are TRBV7-2 and TRBJ2-5; D possibly corresponds to TRBD2 (5 bases). The CDR3 runs 15 residues. Germline V gene lookup returns CDR1 SGHTA and CDR2 FQGNSA. Trimming removed 5 bases from V and 2 bases from J, with 15 bases in between.

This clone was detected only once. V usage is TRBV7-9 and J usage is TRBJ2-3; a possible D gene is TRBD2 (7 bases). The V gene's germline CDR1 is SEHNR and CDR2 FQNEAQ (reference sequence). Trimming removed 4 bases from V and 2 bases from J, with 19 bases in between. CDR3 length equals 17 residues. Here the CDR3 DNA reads TGTGCCAGCAGCTCCCTGAGGGGGGGAGGACACACAGATACGCAGTATTTT. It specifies CASSSLRGGGHTDTQYF.

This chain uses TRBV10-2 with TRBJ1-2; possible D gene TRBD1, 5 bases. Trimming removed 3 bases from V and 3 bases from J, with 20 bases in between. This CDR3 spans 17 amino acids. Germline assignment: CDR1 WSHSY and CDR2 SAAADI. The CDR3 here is CASSDEAATSGYYGYTF. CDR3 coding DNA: TGCGCCAGCAGTGATGAGGCGGCCACCTCAGGGTACTATGGCTACACCTTC.

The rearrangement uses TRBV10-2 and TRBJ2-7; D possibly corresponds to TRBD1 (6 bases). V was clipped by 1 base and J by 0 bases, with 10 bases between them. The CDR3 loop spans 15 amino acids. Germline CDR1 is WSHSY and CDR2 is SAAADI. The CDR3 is CASSEYRAPSYEQYF. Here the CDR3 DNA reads TGCGCCAGCAGTGAGTACAGGGCCCCCTCCTACGAGCAGTACTTC.

The CDR3 coding sequence is TGTGCCAGCAGCCAAGGGGTACAGGAGATGTCTGGCTACACCTTC. It specifies CASSQGVQEMSGYTF. The chain recombines TRBV4-2 with TRBJ1-2, with TRBD1 as a possible D gene (5 bases). The CDR3 loop spans 15 amino acids. The V gene lost 1 base and the J gene lost 7 bases, with 16 bases spanning the gap. Germline V CDR1 and CDR2: LGHNA, YNFKEQ.

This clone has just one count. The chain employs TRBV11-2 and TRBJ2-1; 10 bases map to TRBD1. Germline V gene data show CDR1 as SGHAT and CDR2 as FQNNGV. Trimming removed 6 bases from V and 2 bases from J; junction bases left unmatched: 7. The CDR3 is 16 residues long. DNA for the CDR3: TGTGCCAGCAGTACACTTGGGACAGGGGCCTACAATGAGCAGTTCTTC. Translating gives CASSTLGTGAYNEQFF.

CDR3 DNA: TGTGCCAGCAGTTCCTGGACTAGTCGAATTGAGACCCAGTACTTC. Its protein product is CASSSWTSRIETQYF. The V and J genes are TRBV28 and TRBJ2-5, with 7 bases matching TRBD2. Germline loops: CDR1 MDHEN, CDR2 SYDVKM. The CDR3 spans 15 residues. Losses at the gene ends were 4 bases for V and 5 bases for J; bases not matched to a gene: 10.

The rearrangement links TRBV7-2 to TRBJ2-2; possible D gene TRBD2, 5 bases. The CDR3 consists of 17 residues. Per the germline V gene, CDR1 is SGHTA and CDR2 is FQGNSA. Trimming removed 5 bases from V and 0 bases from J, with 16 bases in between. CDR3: CASSPRWRLSNTGELFF. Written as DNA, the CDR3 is TGTGCCAGCAGCCCAAGGTGGAGACTATCGAACACCGGGGAGCTGTTTTTT.

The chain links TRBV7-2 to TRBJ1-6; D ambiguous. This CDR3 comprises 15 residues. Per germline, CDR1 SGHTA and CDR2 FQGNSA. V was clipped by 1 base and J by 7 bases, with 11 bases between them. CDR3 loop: CASSLEGGLNSPLHF. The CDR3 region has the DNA TGTGCCAGCAGCTTAGAAGGAGGGCTCAATTCACCCCTCCACTTT. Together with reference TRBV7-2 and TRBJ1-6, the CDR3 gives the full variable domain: GAGVSQSPSNKVTEKGKDVELRCDPISGHTALYWYRQSLGQGLEFLIYFQGNSAPDKSGLPSDRFSAERTGGSVSTLTIQRTQQEDSAVYLCASSLEGGLNSPLHFGNGTRLTVT.

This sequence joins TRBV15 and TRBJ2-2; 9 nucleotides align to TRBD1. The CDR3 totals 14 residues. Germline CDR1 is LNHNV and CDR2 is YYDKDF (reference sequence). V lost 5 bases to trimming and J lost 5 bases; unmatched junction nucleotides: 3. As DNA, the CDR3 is TGTGCCACCAGCCGGGACAGGGTGACCGGGGAGCTGTTTTTT. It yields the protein CATSRDRVTGELFF.

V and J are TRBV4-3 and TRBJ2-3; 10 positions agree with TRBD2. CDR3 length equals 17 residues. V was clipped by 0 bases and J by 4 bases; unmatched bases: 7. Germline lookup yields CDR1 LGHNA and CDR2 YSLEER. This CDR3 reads CASSQDPAGGLPDTQYF. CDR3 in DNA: TGCGCCAGCAGCCAAGATCCAGCGGGGGGGCTACCAGATACGCAGTATTTT.

CDR3 sequence reads: CASTGGAYNEQFF. CDR3 coding DNA: TGTGCCAGCACCGGGGGGGCCTACAATGAGCAGTTCTTC. The chain couples TRBV27 to TRBJ2-1; 8 bases map to TRBD2. The CDR3 consists of 13 residues. V shed 7 bases, J shed 2 bases, and the junction held 1 base outside the gene matches. Germline V gives CDR1 MNHEY, CDR2 SMNVEV (reference sequence).

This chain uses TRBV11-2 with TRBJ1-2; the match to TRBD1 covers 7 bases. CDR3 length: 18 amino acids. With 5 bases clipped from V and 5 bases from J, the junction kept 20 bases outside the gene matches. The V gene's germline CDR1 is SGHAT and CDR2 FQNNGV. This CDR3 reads CASSLGSTGPSQGYGYTF. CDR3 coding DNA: TGTGCCAGCAGCCTAGGCTCGACAGGGCCATCCCAGGGGTATGGCTACACCTTC. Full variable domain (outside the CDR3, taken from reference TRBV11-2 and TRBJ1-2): EAGVAQSPRYKIIEKRQSVAFWCNPISGHATLYWYQQILGQGPKLLIQFQNNGVVDDSQLPKDRFSAERLKGVDSTLKIQPAKLEDSAVYLCASSLGSTGPSQGYGYTFGSGTRLTVV.

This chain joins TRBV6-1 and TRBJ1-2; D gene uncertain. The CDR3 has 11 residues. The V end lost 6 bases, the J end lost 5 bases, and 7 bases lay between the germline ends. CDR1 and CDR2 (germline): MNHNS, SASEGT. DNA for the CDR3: TGTGCCAGCAGGAGCGTTTATGGCTACACCTTC. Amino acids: CASRSVYGYTF.

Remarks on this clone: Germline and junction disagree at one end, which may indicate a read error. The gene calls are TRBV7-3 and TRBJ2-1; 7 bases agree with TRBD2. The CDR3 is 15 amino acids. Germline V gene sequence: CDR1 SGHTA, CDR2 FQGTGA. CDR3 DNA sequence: TGTGCCAGCAGCCTAACTAGCGCAGCATACAATGAGCAGTTCTTC. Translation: CASSLTSAAYNEQFF.

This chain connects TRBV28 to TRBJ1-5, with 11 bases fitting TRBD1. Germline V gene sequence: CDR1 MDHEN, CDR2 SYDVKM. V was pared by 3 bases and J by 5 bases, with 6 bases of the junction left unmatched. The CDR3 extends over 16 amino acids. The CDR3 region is CASSFGDRGLYQPQHF. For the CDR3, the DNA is TGTGCCAGCAGTTTTGGGGACAGGGGGTTATATCAGCCCCAGCATTTT.

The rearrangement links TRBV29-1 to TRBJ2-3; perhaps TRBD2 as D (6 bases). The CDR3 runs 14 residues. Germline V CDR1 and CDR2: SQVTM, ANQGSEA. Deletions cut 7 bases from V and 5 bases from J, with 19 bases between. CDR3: CSALDLEGKDTQYF. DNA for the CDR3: TGCAGCGCTCTGGACCTGGAGGGGAAAGATACGCAGTATTTT.

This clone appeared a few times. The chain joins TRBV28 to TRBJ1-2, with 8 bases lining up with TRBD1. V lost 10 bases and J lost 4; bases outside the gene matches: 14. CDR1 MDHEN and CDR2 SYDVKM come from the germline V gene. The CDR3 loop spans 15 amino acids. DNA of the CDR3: TGTGCCACTGGCGGGGGGGGACAGGTCTCCTATGGCTACACCTTC. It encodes CATGGGGQVSYGYTF.

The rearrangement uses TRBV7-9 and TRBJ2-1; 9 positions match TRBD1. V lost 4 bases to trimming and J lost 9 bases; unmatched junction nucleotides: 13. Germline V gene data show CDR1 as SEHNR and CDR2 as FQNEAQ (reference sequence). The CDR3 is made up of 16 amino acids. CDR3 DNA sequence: TGTGCCAGCAGCTCCCCGGGACAGGGATCACTATCTGAGCAGTTCTTC. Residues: CASSSPGQGSLSEQFF.

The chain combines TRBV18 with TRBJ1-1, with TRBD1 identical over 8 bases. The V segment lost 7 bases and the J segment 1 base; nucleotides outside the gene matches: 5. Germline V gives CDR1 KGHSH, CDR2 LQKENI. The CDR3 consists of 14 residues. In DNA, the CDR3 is TGTGCCAGCTTACGGACAGGGACGAACACTGAAGCTTTCTTT. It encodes CASLRTGTNTEAFF.

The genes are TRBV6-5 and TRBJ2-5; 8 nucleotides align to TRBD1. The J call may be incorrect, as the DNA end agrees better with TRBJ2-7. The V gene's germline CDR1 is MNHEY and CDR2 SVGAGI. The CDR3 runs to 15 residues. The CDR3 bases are TGTGCCAGCAGTCGCAGAGGACAGGGAATCTACGAGCAGTACTTC. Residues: CASSRRGQGIYEQYF.

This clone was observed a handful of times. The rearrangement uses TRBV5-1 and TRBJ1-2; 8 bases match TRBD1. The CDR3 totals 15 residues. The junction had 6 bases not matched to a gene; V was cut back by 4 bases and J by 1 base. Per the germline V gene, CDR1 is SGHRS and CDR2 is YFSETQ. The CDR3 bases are TGCGCCAGCAGCCGTGGACAGGGCTTTAACTATGGCTACACCTTC. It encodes CASSRGQGFNYGYTF.

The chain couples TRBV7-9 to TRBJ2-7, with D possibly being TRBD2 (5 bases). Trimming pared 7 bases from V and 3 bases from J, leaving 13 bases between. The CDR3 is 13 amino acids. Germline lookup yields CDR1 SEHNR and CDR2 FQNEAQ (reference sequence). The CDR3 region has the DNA TGTGCCAGCACCCTGCGGGCCGACTACGAGCAGTACTTC. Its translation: CASTLRADYEQYF.